These 28 T cell receptor beta chains originate from one sample sequenced in a study of tumor-infiltrating lymphocytes in primary liver carcinoma. Extraction of RNA together with DNA used about 18-31 mg of unsorted bulk tissue. Priming with a constant-region primer yielded TCR beta cDNA from 400 to 500 ng total RNA. Three nested multiplex PCR rounds, a slightly modified ARM-PCR, produced the libraries for TCR beta. Each of the first two PCR rounds ran about 9 cycles with TRBV1-TRBV30 forward and C-beta reverse primers. TCRdb passed the multiplex PCR reads through MiXCR, listing each CDR3 protein once. The repertoire consists of some 180,000 distinct CDR3 sequences, with around 85% occurring once and the leading ten covering 15% to 20%. Specimen: tumor tissue from primary liver carcinoma. The receptors were sampled from a middle-aged man with primary liver carcinoma and hepatitis B virus infection.

This clonotype was seen only once. One end of the junction does not line up with germline, which may come from a read error. V and J are TRBV11-2 and TRBJ1-2, with D possibly matching TRBD1 (6 bases). The CDR3 totals 13 residues. Germline lookup yields CDR1 SGHAT and CDR2 FQNNGV. CDR3 region: CDSSLDRGDGYTF. CDR3 sequence (DNA): TGTGACAGCAGCTTGGACAGAGGCGATGGCTACACCTTC.

On this clonotype itself: The junction and the germline gene differ at one end; a read error may be behind it. The chain couples TRBV29-1 to TRBJ2-6; the D gene is possibly TRBD1 (5 bases). The germline CDR1 and CDR2 sequences are SQVTM and ANQGSEA. The CDR3 sequence is 14 residues long. The CDR3 here is CSVGVQGGANVMTF. As DNA, the CDR3 is TGCAGCGTTGGAGTCCAAGGTGGGGCCAACGTCATGACTTTC.

Many counts were recorded for this clonotype. This sequence joins TRBV29-1 and TRBJ2-2, with 8 bases fitting TRBD1. There are 16 residues in the CDR3. CDR1 and CDR2 (germline): SQVTM, ANQGSEA. The ends lost 5 bases at V and 0 bases at J; junction bases unmatched: 8. The CDR3 coding sequence is TGCAGCGTTCCGAGTCCAGGGGGCGCGAACACCGGGGAGCTGTTTTTT. Its protein is CSVPSPGGANTGELFF.

On this clonotype: One end of the junction is discordant with germline, which a read error may explain. V usage is TRBV4-2 and J usage is TRBJ2-1; 7 bases match TRBD1. The CDR3 has 16 amino acids. Germline CDR1 is LGHNA and CDR2 is YNFKEQ. CDR3 in DNA: TGTGCCAGCAGCCACGCCGGGGAACAGGGGAGCAATGAGCAGTTATTC. It encodes CASSHAGEQGSNEQLF.

Concerning this clonotype: Germline is not matched at one junction end, which may reflect a read error. The V and J genes are TRBV5-6 and TRBJ2-1, with D hard to call. Germline lookup yields CDR1 SGHDT and CDR2 YYEEEE. This CDR3 region has 16 residues. The CDR3 is CASRLDLADIGDEQFF. The CDR3 DNA follows: TGTGCCAGCAGATTGGATTTGGCGGATATCGGCGATGAGCAGTTCTTC.

Details on this clonotype: The junction departs from germline at one end; a sequencing error may be responsible. This chain joins TRBV4-2 and TRBJ2-3; D gene uncertain. The CDR3 sequence is 15 residues long. Germline CDR1 reads LGHNA; CDR2 reads YNFKEQ. CDR3 bases: TGTGCGAGCAGCCAAGGTCAGCTAGTCGCAGATAAGCAGTATTTT. Translating gives CASSQGQLVADKQYF.

About this clonotype itself: The junction shows a germline mismatch at one end, possibly a read error. This chain connects TRBV6-5 to TRBJ1-2; D is unclear. Germline CDR1 is MNHEY and CDR2 is SVGAGI. The CDR3 extends over 11 amino acids. CDR3 amino acids: CASIDGRGYTF. The CDR3 DNA is TGTGCTAGCATCGATGGGAGAGGCTACACCTTC.

On this clonotype itself: A read error may account for a junction end that differs from germline. The chain joins TRBV6-1 to TRBJ2-2; 10 bases fit TRBD1. Germline values: CDR1 MNHNS, CDR2 SASEGT. The CDR3 is 18 residues long. CDR3 protein: CASRKGQGFVLNTGELFF. CDR3 sequence (DNA): TGTGCTAGCAGGAAGGGACAGGGGTTTGTGTTGAACACCGGGGAGCTGTTTTTT.

Remarks on this clonotype: The conserved closing phenylalanine or tryptophan is absent in this CDR3, likely reflecting a read error. The chain joins TRBV20-1 to TRBJ2-7; possible D gene TRBD1, 6 bases. Deletions cut 0 bases from V and 3 bases from J, with 21 bases between. CDR3 size: 17 residues. Germline assignment: CDR1 DFQATT and CDR2 SNEGSKA (reference sequence). In DNA, the CDR3 is TGCAGTGCTAGAGATCAGGGGTCAGGAATTACCTACTACGAGCAGTACCTC. This gives the protein CSARDQGSGITYYEQYL.

In its sample, this clonotype was seen a few times. This may stem from a read error, because a much larger clone lies one nucleotide away. The chain joins TRBV14 to TRBJ2-7, with D hard to call. Per germline, CDR1 SGHDN and CDR2 FVKESK. The CDR3 sequence is 12 residues long. The CDR3 coding sequence is TGTACCAGCAGCCGCTCTATGGGTTCGCAGTACTTC. It specifies CTSSRSMGSQYF.

The chain couples TRBV5-4 to TRBJ2-1; a weak D match, TRBD1 (7 bases). Germline CDR1 and CDR2: SGHNT and YYREEE (reference sequence). V was shortened by 5 bases and J by 4 bases, with 16 bases between the two germline ends. This CDR3 comprises 15 residues. The DNA for the CDR3 is TGTGCCAGCAGTCTCGTCAGGGGGGATTACAATGAGCAGTTCTTC. Protein sequence: CASSLVRGDYNEQFF.

Remarks on this clonotype: An end of the junction does not agree with germline; a read error may underlie this. This chain links TRBV29-1 with TRBJ2-1, with a tentative D call TRBD2 (5 bases). The germline gives CDR1 SQVTM, CDR2 ANQGSEA. The CDR3 contains 14 residues. CDR3 in amino acids: CSVVRTESYNEHFF. For the CDR3, the DNA is TGTAGCGTTGTTCGGACGGAATCCTACAATGAGCATTTCTTC.

Comments on this clonotype: The conserved final phenylalanine or tryptophan is absent from the CDR3, which likely points to a read error. The chain uses TRBV12-3 or TRBV12-4 and TRBJ1-1, with TRBD1 matching 7 bases. This CDR3 contains 14 residues. Trimming cost V 6 bases and J 2 bases; bases outside gene matches: 6. In DNA form, the CDR3 reads TGTGCCAGCAGACGTCGGACAGGAAACACTGAAGCTTTCTGT. It specifies CASRRRTGNTEAFC.

For this clonotype: Sequence at one end of the junction differs from germline and may be a read error. This chain uses TRBV6-6 with TRBJ1-6, with 8 bases that match TRBD1. Looked up from germline, CDR1 is MNHNY and CDR2 is SVGAGI (reference sequence). This CDR3 region has 14 residues. The CDR3 spells CASTYTGGSSPPHF. The DNA of the CDR3 is TGTGCCAGCACCTACACAGGGGGAAGTTCACCCCCCCACTTT.

The chain employs TRBV11-2 and TRBJ2-5; a weak D match, TRBD2 (7 bases). This CDR3 has 15 residues. Germline V lookup: CDR1 SGHAT, CDR2 FQNNGV. Here the CDR3 DNA reads TGTGCAGGCAGCTTACTCGTACAGGGAGGGGAGACCCAGTACTTC. Translation gives CAGSLLVQGGETQYF.

This clonotype has only one observation. At one end, the junction sequence differs from germline, possibly due to a read error. This rearrangement joins TRBV6-5 to TRBJ1-2, with 7 bases that match TRBD1. Germline CDR1 is MNHEY and CDR2 is SVGAGI. The CDR3 sequence is 13 residues long. The CDR3 DNA is TGTGCCAGCAGTAAAACAGGGGAACATGGCTACAACTTC. The encoded protein is CASSKTGEHGYNF.

The chain combines TRBV12-5 with TRBJ1-5, with D uncertain. The germline CDR1 and CDR2 sequences are LGHNT and FRNRAP. The CDR3 has 12 amino acids. Trimming pared 9 bases from V and 16 bases from J, leaving 22 bases between. CDR3 nucleotide sequence: TGTGCTAGCCTAAGGAGGGATCAGCCCTATCATTTT. It encodes CASLRRDQPYHF.

This clonotype is deemed medium-sized. This sequence joins TRBV11-2 and TRBJ2-1, with D maybe TRBD2 (6 bases). This CDR3 spans 11 amino acids. With 4 bases removed from V and 12 bases from J, the gap between germline ends came to 10 bases. Germline lookup yields CDR1 SGHAT and CDR2 FQNNGV. The CDR3: CASSSATRQFF. The CDR3, as DNA: TGTGCCAGCAGCTCCGCGACTAGGCAGTTCTTC.

Comment on this clonotype: This CDR3 fails to terminate in the conserved phenylalanine or tryptophan, so it likely reflects a read error. The rearrangement uses TRBV28 and TRBJ1-5; 7 bases are a match to TRBD1. CDR3 length: 14 residues. Trimming took 6 bases from V and 9 from J; bases not matched to a gene: 11. Germline loops: CDR1 MDHEN, CDR2 SYDVKM. The CDR3 DNA follows: TGTGCCAGCAGGGACGGACAGGTCCGAGCGCCCCAGCATTCT. Translating gives CASRDGQVRAPQHS.

The chain employs TRBV20-1 and TRBJ2-7, with TRBD2 identical over 11 bases. CDR1 is DFQATT and CDR2 is SNEGSKA in the germline V gene (reference sequence). With 5 bases clipped from V and 6 bases from J, the junction kept 6 bases outside the gene matches. The CDR3 loop spans 13 amino acids. The CDR3: CSAAGTSGFEQYF. DNA for the CDR3: TGCAGTGCTGCAGGGACTAGCGGCTTCGAGCAGTACTTC.

The chain joins TRBV6-2 or TRBV6-3 to TRBJ2-3; D uncertain. From germline, CDR1 is MNHEY and CDR2 SVGEGT. The CDR3 loop spans 11 amino acids. In DNA, the CDR3 is TGTGGCAGGCCCTCTGCGGATACGCAGTATTTT. Translated, it gives CGRPSADTQYF.

This clonotype was observed once. Mismatch with germline at one junction end may stem from a read error. V gene TRBV11-2 combines with J gene TRBJ1-5; D perhaps matches TRBD1 (5 bases). The CDR3 is 17 amino acids. CDR1 and CDR2 from the germline V gene are SGHAT and FQNNGV. The CDR3 sequence: CASSLVGVIGSNRPQHF. The CDR3, as DNA: TGTGCCAGCAGCTTAGTAGGGGTAATAGGAAGCAATCGGCCCCAGCATTTT.

In the case of this clonotype: A junction end diverges from the germline sequence, so it may reflect a read error. The genes are TRBV6-1 and TRBJ1-1, with TRBD1 matching 7 bases. The germline gives CDR1 MNHNS, CDR2 SASEGT. The CDR3 loop spans 15 amino acids. CDR3 in amino acids: CTSFSGQDGGTEAFF. The CDR3 nucleotides are TGTACCAGCTTCTCTGGACAGGACGGGGGCACTGAAGCTTTCTTT.

On this clonotype itself: Germline and junction disagree at one end, which may indicate a read error. The J gene is TRBJ2-3, the V gene TRBV5-6; D may correspond to TRBD1 or TRBD2 (6 bases each). CDR3 length: 14 amino acids. Germline V gene lookup returns CDR1 SGHDT and CDR2 YYEEEE. The CDR3 DNA is TGTGCCAGCAGCCCACCGGGGGCCACAGATGCGCAGTATTTT. As protein: CASSPPGATDAQYF.

About this clonotype: No conserved phenylalanine or tryptophan is present at the end of the CDR3, so a read error is the likely explanation. The chain has TRBV4-1 and TRBJ1-6; D perhaps matches TRBD1 (6 bases). CDR3 size: 16 residues. Germline V lookup: CDR1 MGHRA, CDR2 YSYEKL. DNA for the CDR3: TGTGCCAGCAGTCCAGCCCTAACAGGGAACAATTCACCCCTCCACATT. Its translation is CASSPALTGNNSPLHI.

A remark on this clonotype: The conserved closing phenylalanine or tryptophan is absent in this CDR3, likely reflecting a read error. The chain carries TRBV30 and TRBJ2-3, with TRBD2 matching 7 bases. This CDR3 contains 14 residues. CDR1 and CDR2 (germline): GTSNPN, SVGIG (reference sequence). In nucleotides, the CDR3 is TGTGCCTCCGGCCTCACGGGAGGCACAGATACACAGTATTCT. Translating gives CASGLTGGTDTQYS.

Concerning this clonotype itself: Possible read error: a much larger clone is one base away. The chain employs TRBV28 and TRBJ2-5; D assignment may be TRBD1 or TRBD2 (6 bases each). Germline V gene sequence: CDR1 MDHEN, CDR2 SYDVKM. The CDR3 has 14 residues. CDR3 sequence (DNA): TGTGCCAGCAGTTTGGCACAGGGCCGGGAGATCCAGTACTTC. Translating gives CASSLAQGREIQYF.

To note about this clonotype: The junction shows a germline mismatch at one end, possibly a read error. V usage is TRBV11-3 and J usage is TRBJ1-5; maybe TRBD1 (5 bases). The end of the DNA aligns better with TRBJ2-3, so the J call may be wrong. Germline CDR1 is SGHNT and CDR2 is YENEEA. The CDR3 contains 15 residues. Written as DNA, the CDR3 is TGTGCCTGCAGCTTAGATCTAGGGGTGGCTCAGCCCCAGTATTTT. Its translation: CACSLDLGVAQPQYF.